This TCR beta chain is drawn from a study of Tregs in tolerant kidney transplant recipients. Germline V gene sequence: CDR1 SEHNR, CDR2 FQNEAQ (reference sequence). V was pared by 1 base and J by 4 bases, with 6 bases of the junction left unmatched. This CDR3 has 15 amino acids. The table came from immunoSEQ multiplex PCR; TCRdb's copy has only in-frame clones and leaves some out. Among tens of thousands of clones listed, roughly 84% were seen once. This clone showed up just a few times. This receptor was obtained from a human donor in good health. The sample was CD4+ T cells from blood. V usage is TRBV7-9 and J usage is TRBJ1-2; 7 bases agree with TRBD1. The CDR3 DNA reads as TGTGCCAGCAGCTTAGGGAAGAGACAGGGCTATGGCTACACCTTC. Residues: CASSLGKRQGYGYTF.